The clone carrying this T cell receptor beta chain was found many times. The sample belongs to a study of tumor-infiltrating lymphocytes in primary liver carcinoma. Co-extracted RNA and DNA came from roughly 20-30 mg of unsorted bulk tissue. Cases comprised patients with primary liver carcinoma who received surgical resection. Reverse transcription of roughly 0.45 ug total RNA with a constant-region primer produced TCR beta cDNA. Slightly modified ARM-PCR with three nested multiplex PCR rounds yielded TCR beta libraries. TCRdb re-derived calls from the multiplex PCR reads in MiXCR, one entry per CDR3 protein. The data hold approximately 190,000 distinct CDR3 sequences, with around four fifths observed a single time. Input material: tumor tissue from primary liver carcinoma. The origin of this receptor is a man aged 40-49 years with primary liver carcinoma and hepatitis B virus infection.

In DNA form, the CDR3 reads TGTGCCAGCAGCTCTAACAGGGTAGAGACCCAGTACTTC. It translates to CASSSNRVETQYF. This chain uses TRBV5-4 with TRBJ2-5, with D possibly being TRBD1 (6 bases). The CDR3 has 13 residues. Per germline, CDR1 SGHNT and CDR2 YYREEE (reference sequence). Trimming took off 3 bases at V and 4 bases at J, with 10 bases between the two ends.